This TCR beta chain was observed in a study of OX40 agonist ivuxolimab in advanced cancers. Study context: As their treatment, patients were administered ivuxolimab, an agonistic anti-OX40 (CD134) antibody. The study, taken as a whole, reports: Also present in some nonresponders was a low level of normalized T-cell clonal expansion.

The germline CDR1 and CDR2 sequences are GTSNPN and SVGIG (reference sequence). The length of the CDR3 is 15 residues. The ends lost 5 bases at V and 1 base at J; junction bases unmatched: 8. Points on this clone: Its antigen is unknown.

Profiling relied on immunoSEQ multiplex PCR, and the TCRdb table lists in-frame clones only, not all of them. Of tens of thousands of clones listed, 75% to 95% are singletons. The genes are TRBV30 and TRBJ1-2; 9 nucleotides align to TRBD1. The sample here was CD4+ or CD8+ T cells sorted from blood, taken in a trial of the OX40 agonist ivuxolimab. This clonotype originated in an adult with an advanced solid tumor such as melanoma, head and neck, liver or kidney cancer. The CDR3 protein is CAWRGQGRINYGYTF. The CDR3 DNA reads TGTGCCTGGCGCGGACAGGGGCGGATTAACTATGGCTACACCTTC.